The 18 T cell receptor beta chains below come from one sample, sequenced in a study of technical replicates of blood from several donors. This table comes from immunoSEQ multiplex PCR, and its TCRdb copy is limited to in-frame clones, with some not included. The table records about 100,000 clones, around 95% of them present only once. The sequenced material came from T cells isolated from PBMCs. Every receptor here comes from a human donor in good health.

The chain couples TRBV29-1 to TRBJ2-5; TRBD1 agrees at 10 bases. Losses at the gene ends were 5 bases for V and 5 bases for J; bases not matched to a gene: 8. Germline loops: CDR1 SQVTM, CDR2 ANQGSEA. CDR3 length: 14 amino acids. CDR3 residues: CSVNRQGALETQYF. The CDR3 bases are TGCAGCGTTAATAGACAGGGGGCCTTGGAGACCCAGTACTTC.

The gene calls are TRBV13 and TRBJ2-7; 13 bases map to TRBD2. In germline, CDR1 is PRHDT, CDR2 FYEKMQ (reference sequence). Losses at the gene ends were 11 bases for V and 12 bases for J; bases not matched to a gene: 10. CDR3 length: 12 residues. CDR3 coding DNA: TGTGCCGGATCAGGACTAGCGGGAGTGCGGTACTTC. It is translated as CAGSGLAGVRYF.

The rearrangement uses TRBV2 and TRBJ2-1; TRBD2 is a possible D gene (5 bases). V shed 4 bases and J shed 3 bases, with 13 bases lying between them. From germline, CDR1 is SNHLY and CDR2 FYNNEI. The CDR3 is 15 amino acids. CDR3 sequence (DNA): TGTGCCAGCAGTGTCCGGGGAAGTTTCTACAATGAGCAGTTCTTC. Encoded protein: CASSVRGSFYNEQFF. Combining the CDR3 with reference TRBV2 and TRBJ2-1 gives the whole variable domain EPEVTQTPSHQVTQMGQEVILRCVPISNHLYFYWYRQILGQKVEFLVSFYNNEISEKSEIFDDQFSVERPDGSNFTLKIRSTKLEDSAMYFCASSVRGSFYNEQFFGPGTRLTVL.

The chain combines TRBV29-1 with TRBJ2-7, with 7 bases that match TRBD1. Unmatched junction bases numbered 9, after V lost 6 bases and J lost 1 base. Germline V gene sequence: CDR1 SQVTM, CDR2 ANQGSEA. The CDR3 runs 14 residues. CDR3 nucleotide sequence: TGCAGCGTGTACCGGGACAGCAATTCCTACGAGCAGTACTTC. Residues: CSVYRDSNSYEQYF.

V is TRBV7-9 and J is TRBJ2-2; D is unclear. Trimming pared 6 bases from V and 4 bases from J, leaving 15 bases between. The germline gives CDR1 SEHNR, CDR2 FQNEAQ (reference sequence). The CDR3 extends over 15 amino acids. CDR3 nucleotides: TGTGCCAGCAGATCTGCCATGCTACTCACCGGGGAGCTGTTTTTT. It translates to CASRSAMLLTGELFF.

The sample holds one count of this clone. The chain uses TRBV4-2 and TRBJ2-7; TRBD1 matches 7 bases. This CDR3 is 15 amino acids long. V gave up 1 base and J gave up 1 base; unmatched junction bases: 4. The V gene's germline CDR1 is LGHNA and CDR2 YNFKEQ. This CDR3 reads CASSQVAGGSYEQYF. Here the CDR3 DNA reads TGTGCCAGCAGCCAAGTGGCAGGGGGTTCCTACGAGCAGTACTTC.

The chain combines TRBV14 with TRBJ2-1, with 9 nucleotides matching TRBD2. Germline V gene data show CDR1 as SGHDN and CDR2 as FVKESK. The CDR3 length is 14 residues. V lost 4 bases, J lost 3 bases, and 1 base stayed unmatched. Written as DNA, the CDR3 is TGTGCCAGCAGCCCGACTAGCGGCTACAATGAGCAGTTCTTC. Its protein product is CASSPTSGYNEQFF.

The chain uses TRBV19 and TRBJ1-2; 7 bases map to TRBD1. Per the germline V gene, CDR1 is LNHDA and CDR2 is SQIVND (reference sequence). The length of the CDR3 is 12 residues. J lost 4 bases, V lost 11 bases, and 7 bases had no gene match. DNA of the CDR3: TGTGCCTCGGACTACAGGGGCTATGGCTACACCTTC. Translated: CASDYRGYGYTF.

This chain connects TRBV6-5 to TRBJ2-1; 7 bases line up with TRBD2. Germline V CDR1 and CDR2: MNHEY, SVGAGI. The ends lost 7 bases at V and 5 bases at J; junction bases unmatched: 8. The CDR3 length is 14 residues. As DNA, the CDR3 is TGTGCCAGCAATGTAGCGGGCCAACACAATGAGCAGTTCTTC. This translates into CASNVAGQHNEQFF.

The gene calls are TRBV10-3 and TRBJ2-3, with 9 positions matching TRBD2. The junction had 7 bases not matched to a gene; V was cut back by 9 bases and J by 3 bases. Germline V CDR1 and CDR2: ENHRY, SYGVKD. The CDR3 is 14 amino acids. The CDR3 coding sequence is TGTGCCATAAGAAGGACTAGCGAGACAGATACGCAGTATTTT. This gives the protein CAIRRTSETDTQYF.

The chain is built from TRBV7-3 and TRBJ2-3; 10 bases are shared with TRBD2. Germline V lookup: CDR1 SGHTA, CDR2 FQGTGA. The length of the CDR3 is 17 residues. V shed 0 bases, J shed 4 bases, and the junction held 7 bases outside the gene matches. CDR3 amino acids: CASSLTSIAGGADTQYF. In nucleotides, the CDR3 is TGTGCCAGCAGCTTAACGTCGATAGCGGGGGGTGCAGATACGCAGTATTTT.

This rearrangement joins TRBV18 to TRBJ2-1, with a weak D call TRBD1 (6 bases). This CDR3 is 15 amino acids long. The germline V and J ends were trimmed by 1 base and 1 base, with 8 bases remaining between them. Germline V gene sequence: CDR1 KGHSH, CDR2 LQKENI. The CDR3 sequence is CASSPRGQSYNEQFF. The DNA for the CDR3 is TGTGCCAGCTCACCACGAGGACAGTCCTACAATGAGCAGTTCTTC.

The chain couples TRBV12-5 to TRBJ2-2, with D unclear. Germline V gives CDR1 LGHNT, CDR2 FRNRAP. The CDR3 sequence is 16 residues long. V was cut by 2 bases and J by 6 bases, with 16 bases left in between. The CDR3, as DNA: TGTGCTAGTGGTTTGAGTAGTCCCCTGTTTTCCGGGGAGCTGTTTTTT. Protein sequence: CASGLSSPLFSGELFF.

The V and J genes are TRBV5-1 and TRBJ2-3; D is undetermined. CDR1 and CDR2 (germline): SGHRS, YFSETQ. The CDR3 contains 15 residues. The germline V and J ends were trimmed by 0 bases and 4 bases, with 12 bases remaining between them. The CDR3 protein is CASSLGSFVADTQYF. The CDR3 coding sequence is TGCGCCAGCAGCTTGGGCAGTTTTGTCGCAGATACGCAGTATTTT.

The V call is TRBV19, the J call TRBJ2-7, with D perhaps matching TRBD1 (6 bases). CDR3 size: 14 residues. Germline V gene sequence: CDR1 LNHDA, CDR2 SQIVND (reference sequence). Deletions cut 4 bases from V and 2 bases from J, with 12 bases between. The DNA for the CDR3 is TGTGCCAGTAGTACGGCGACAGGTACCTACGAGCAGTACTTC. Protein sequence: CASSTATGTYEQYF.

The chain couples TRBV27 to TRBJ2-3; TRBD2 agrees at 11 bases. CDR1 MNHEY and CDR2 SMNVEV come from the germline V gene (reference sequence). This CDR3 region has 15 residues. V shed 4 bases and J 6 bases; nucleotides not matched to a gene: 6. CDR3 sequence (DNA): TGTGCCAGCAGTTCCGGACTAGCGGGCTGGGATACGCAGTATTTT. This translates into CASSSGLAGWDTQYF.

The V call is TRBV9, the J call TRBJ2-7; 15 bases match TRBD2. The CDR3 extends over 17 amino acids. Losses at the gene ends were 5 bases for V and 4 bases for J; bases not matched to a gene: 10. Germline values: CDR1 SGDLS, CDR2 YYNGEE. In DNA, the CDR3 is TGTGCCAGCAGTGGACTAGCGGGAGGGCCAGGGGATTACGAGCAGTACTTC. It codes for CASSGLAGGPGDYEQYF.

The gene calls are TRBV6-1 and TRBJ2-7, with D unclear. Deletions cut 4 bases from V and 5 bases from J, with 9 bases between. CDR1 is MNHNS, CDR2 SASEGT, per germline. CDR3 length equals 12 residues. The CDR3 DNA reads TGTGCCAGCAGTGTAACGGTCCACGAGCAGTACTTC. This encodes CASSVTVHEQYF.